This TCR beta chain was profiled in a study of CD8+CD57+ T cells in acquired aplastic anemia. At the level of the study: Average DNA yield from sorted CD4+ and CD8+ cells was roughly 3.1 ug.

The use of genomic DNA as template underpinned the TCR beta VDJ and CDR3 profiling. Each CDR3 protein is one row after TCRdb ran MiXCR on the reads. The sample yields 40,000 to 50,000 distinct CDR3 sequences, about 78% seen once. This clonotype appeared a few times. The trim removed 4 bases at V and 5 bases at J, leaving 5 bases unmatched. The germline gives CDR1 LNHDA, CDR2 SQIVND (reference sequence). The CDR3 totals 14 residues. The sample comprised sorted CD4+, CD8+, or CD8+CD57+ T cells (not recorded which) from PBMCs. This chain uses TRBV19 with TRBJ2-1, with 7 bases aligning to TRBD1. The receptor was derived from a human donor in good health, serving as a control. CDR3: CASSNRTGHNEQFF. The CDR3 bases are TGTGCCAGTAGTAACAGGACAGGACACAATGAGCAGTTCTTC.